One and the same sample provided the 21 T cell receptor beta chains below, sequenced in a study of shared T cell receptors in the human thymus. Only in-frame clones appear in the TCRdb table, and some are missing; sequencing was by immunoSEQ multiplex PCR. The sample lists hundreds of thousands of clones, over 75% occurring once. A further study also used this sample, focusing on human thymus T cells.

Input material: thymocytes. The receptor set was obtained from a boy under two years old with a congenital heart defect.

The DNA of the CDR3 is TGCGCCAGCAGCCAGGACAGGGGTCGGGATCAGCCCCAGCATTTT. Its translation is CASSQDRGRDQPQHF. The chain combines TRBV4-3 with TRBJ1-5, with TRBD1 matching 9 bases. CDR1 and CDR2 from the germline V gene are LGHNA and YSLEER. The CDR3 has 15 residues. J was trimmed by 5 bases and V by 3 bases; bases with no gene match: 5.

This chain links TRBV7-9 with TRBJ1-1; 9 nucleotides line up with TRBD1. The CDR3 runs 18 residues. Germline loops: CDR1 SEHNR, CDR2 FQNEAQ (reference sequence). V was clipped by 4 bases and J by 6 bases; unmatched bases: 18. The CDR3 loop is CASSYRIPGGQGFPEAFF. CDR3 DNA sequence: TGTGCCAGCAGCTACCGGATTCCCGGGGGACAGGGATTCCCTGAAGCTTTCTTT.

This rearrangement joins TRBV15 to TRBJ1-3; D gene unclear. CDR1 is LNHNV, CDR2 YYDKDF, per germline (reference sequence). The CDR3 has 14 amino acids. Trimming cost V 6 bases and J 2 bases, with 11 bases left between them. The CDR3 coding sequence is TGTGCCACCAGAACCGGGAACCCTGGAAACACCATATATTTT. Amino acids: CATRTGNPGNTIYF. Full variable domain (outside the CDR3, taken from reference TRBV15 and TRBJ1-3): DAMVIQNPRYQVTQFGKPVTLSCSQTLNHNVMYWYQQKSSQAPKLLFHYYDKDFNNEADTPDNFQSRRPNTSFCFLDIRSPGLGDTAMYLCATRTGNPGNTIYFGEGSWLTVV.

This clone came up a few times. CDR3 in DNA: TGTGCCAGCAGTTTACAACAGGTCCGTCCTAACTATGGCTACACCTTC. Protein: CASSLQQVRPNYGYTF. The V and J genes are TRBV28 and TRBJ1-2; possibly TRBD1 for D (5 bases). CDR1 MDHEN and CDR2 SYDVKM come from the germline V gene. V gave up 2 bases and J gave up 0 bases, with 13 bases separating them. CDR3 length: 16 residues.

The CDR3 reads CASSLGLARGGNEQFF. The CDR3 DNA is TGTGCCAGCAGCTTGGGACTAGCTCGGGGAGGGAATGAGCAGTTCTTC. The rearrangement uses TRBV5-4 and TRBJ2-1; 7 bases are shared with TRBD2. Germline V gene sequence: CDR1 SGHNT, CDR2 YYREEE (reference sequence). This CDR3 region has 16 residues. V lost 0 bases, J lost 7 bases, and 10 bases stayed unmatched.

V is TRBV11-2 and J is TRBJ2-1; D remains unclear. The V end lost 8 bases, the J end lost 5 bases, and 19 bases lay between the germline ends. This CDR3 spans 15 amino acids. CDR1 and CDR2 (germline): SGHAT, FQNNGV. The CDR3 bases are TGTGCCAGCTCGCGGCGGAGCGCAGAGAACAATGAGCAGTTCTTC. Translating gives CASSRRSAENNEQFF.

V and J are TRBV9 and TRBJ1-5; D remains unclear. The V end was cut by 0 bases, the J end by 7 bases, with 8 bases between. Germline lookup yields CDR1 SGDLS and CDR2 YYNGEE. The CDR3 is made up of 13 amino acids. CDR3 sequence reads: CASSVGARQPQHF. As DNA, the CDR3 is TGTGCCAGCAGCGTAGGGGCTCGGCAGCCCCAGCATTTT.

The chain carries TRBV5-1 and TRBJ2-3; D is possibly TRBD2 (5 bases). The CDR3 covers 15 residues. V gave up 0 bases and J gave up 3 bases, with 11 bases separating them. Germline lookup yields CDR1 SGHRS and CDR2 YFSETQ. The CDR3, as DNA: TGCGCCAGCAGCTTGGGTATTGGGAGAACAGATACGCAGTATTTT. Protein sequence: CASSLGIGRTDTQYF. Full variable domain (remainder filled in from reference TRBV5-1 and TRBJ2-3): KAGVTQTPRYLIKTRGQQVTLSCSPISGHRSVSWYQQTPGQGLQFLFEYFSETQRNKGNFPGRFSGRQFSNSRSEMNVSTLELGDSALYLCASSLGIGRTDTQYFGPGTRLTVL.

The V gene is TRBV9, the J gene TRBJ2-2; 11 bases agree with TRBD2. J gave up 6 bases and V 1 base, and 5 bases lay outside the gene matches. The CDR3 spans 16 residues. Germline assignment: CDR1 SGDLS and CDR2 YYNGEE. The CDR3 loop is CASSVTSGSRAGELFF. The CDR3, as DNA: TGTGCCAGCAGCGTAACTAGCGGGAGCCGCGCCGGGGAGCTGTTTTTT.

The chain couples TRBV29-1 to TRBJ2-1; 10 nucleotides agree with TRBD1. Unmatched junction bases numbered 11, after V lost 3 bases and J lost 6 bases. This CDR3 comprises 16 residues. Germline CDR1 SQVTM, CDR2 ANQGSEA. CDR3 DNA: TGCAGCGTTGACCGGGACAGGGGATTTCGAGGCAATGAGCAGTTCTTC. Translating it yields CSVDRDRGFRGNEQFF.

The chain joins TRBV11-2 to TRBJ2-2; 9 nucleotides line up with TRBD2. The CDR3 totals 15 residues. Germline trimming cut 8 bases from V and 10 bases from J; bases unmatched to any gene: 14. CDR1 and CDR2 (germline): SGHAT, FQNNGV. This CDR3 reads CASAETSGAWAELFF. The CDR3, as DNA: TGTGCCAGCGCGGAGACTAGCGGTGCCTGGGCGGAGCTGTTTTTT.

This chain connects TRBV11-2 to TRBJ2-7; a weak D match, TRBD1 (5 bases). Germline values: CDR1 SGHAT, CDR2 FQNNGV. The CDR3 is made up of 14 amino acids. The ends were cut back, 3 bases at V and 2 bases at J, with 11 bases in the middle. The CDR3 protein is CASSFYGRAYEQYF. CDR3 sequence (DNA): TGTGCCAGCAGCTTTTACGGCAGGGCCTACGAGCAGTACTTC.

The genes are TRBV6-1 and TRBJ2-7; 8 nucleotides line up with TRBD2. Germline loops: CDR1 MNHNS, CDR2 SASEGT. This CDR3 comprises 14 residues. V dropped 8 bases and J dropped 3; count of bases not matched to a gene: 9. CDR3 nucleotide sequence: TGTGCCAGCGCTCGGTTGCGGGAGGACTACGAGCAGTACTTC. Its translation is CASARLREDYEQYF.

CDR3 sequence reads: CASSARQGAGEQYF. CDR3 nucleotide sequence: TGTGCCAGCAGCGCCCGACAGGGGGCCGGGGAGCAGTACTTC. This chain uses TRBV9 with TRBJ2-5; 10 bases map to TRBD1. Germline CDR1 reads SGDLS; CDR2 reads YYNGEE. The ends lost 3 bases at V and 11 bases at J; junction bases unmatched: 10. CDR3 length: 14 amino acids.

V gene TRBV6-4 combines with J gene TRBJ2-3; 7 bases match TRBD2. V shed 6 bases, J shed 5 bases, and the junction held 14 bases outside the gene matches. The length of the CDR3 is 16 residues. The germline V gene encodes CDR1 MRHNA and CDR2 SNTAGT. The CDR3 here is CASRLQAGSGQDTQYF. CDR3 nucleotides: TGTGCCAGCAGATTGCAAGCGGGAAGTGGGCAAGATACGCAGTATTTT.

The rearrangement joins TRBV5-1 to TRBJ2-1; 7 bases agree with TRBD2. Germline trimming cut 3 bases from V and 0 bases from J; bases unmatched to any gene: 9. CDR3 length equals 17 residues. Germline assignment: CDR1 SGHRS and CDR2 YFSETQ. CDR3 loop: CASSSSPGGISYNEQFF. CDR3 bases: TGCGCCAGCAGCTCGTCCCCGGGAGGAATCTCCTACAATGAGCAGTTCTTC.

The chain uses TRBV9 and TRBJ2-1; no clear D. Germline assignment: CDR1 SGDLS and CDR2 YYNGEE. Trimming took 0 bases from V and 7 from J, leaving 14 bases between them. This CDR3 is built from 15 residues. The CDR3 here is CASSVVGDLGNEQFF. CDR3 DNA: TGTGCCAGCAGCGTAGTAGGAGATCTCGGGAATGAGCAGTTCTTC. Filled out from reference TRBV9 and TRBJ2-1, the complete variable domain reads DSGVTQTPKHLITATGQRVTLRCSPRSGDLSVYWYQQSLDQGLQFLIQYYNGEERAKGNILERFSAQQFPDLHSELNLSSLELGDSALYFCASSVVGDLGNEQFFGPGTRLTVL.

The chain is built from TRBV5-4 and TRBJ2-7; the match to TRBD2 covers 7 bases. CDR1 and CDR2 from the germline V gene are SGHNT and YYREEE (reference sequence). The CDR3 runs 13 residues. The V gene end was trimmed by 4 bases and the J gene end by 1 base; junction bases not matched to a gene: 2. CDR3: CASSPGGSYEQYF. The CDR3 coding sequence is TGTGCCAGCAGCCCCGGGGGGTCCTACGAGCAGTACTTC.

The chain uses TRBV4-1 and TRBJ1-2; no firm D call. Per the germline V gene, CDR1 is MGHRA and CDR2 is YSYEKL. V was trimmed by 0 bases and J by 1 base, leaving 12 bases between them. The CDR3 runs to 16 residues. The CDR3 nucleotides are TGCGCCAGCAGCCAAGACGTCAGGTTTGATAACTATGGCTACACCTTC. Protein sequence: CASSQDVRFDNYGYTF.

The chain is built from TRBV30 and TRBJ1-2; 9 bases line up with TRBD1. Unmatched junction bases numbered 9, after V lost 4 bases and J lost 6 bases. This CDR3 contains 14 residues. Germline CDR1 GTSNPN, CDR2 SVGIG (reference sequence). The CDR3 region has the DNA TGTGCCTGGACCCGAGGGGGGACAGGGAATGGCTACACCTTC. Its protein product is CAWTRGGTGNGYTF.

V and J are TRBV2 and TRBJ2-5; 8 bases align to TRBD1. After removal of 3 bases from V and 5 bases from J, the junction contained 5 bases not matched to a gene. Germline-derived CDR1 and CDR2 are SNHLY and FYNNEI. This CDR3 is 14 amino acids long. This CDR3 reads CASSEARGRETQYF. The CDR3 nucleotides are TGTGCCAGCAGTGAGGCCAGGGGGCGGGAGACCCAGTACTTC.